This is a list of T cell receptor beta chains from one sample in a study of identical twins. TCRdb re-called the 5' RACE reads through MiXCR, storing one row per CDR3 protein. The sample has approximately 470,000 distinct CDR3 sequences, about 14% seen once. The same data also contributed to another study, on yellow fever vaccine responses in identical twins.

The sequenced sample consisted of CD4+ T cells sorted from blood. These TCRs come from a woman younger than 30 in good health. CDR3s include the opening cysteine and the closing phenylalanine or tryptophan. The order of the fields is CDR3 DNA, CDR3 protein, V gene, J gene, clone size, D gene. The D gene is left open where the match is weak. Expanded clones are given a class, and other clones once, few, many or no size at all.

TGTGCCAGCAGCTTATCGGCTCCTATCGGTGCTGAGCAGTTCTTC	CASSLSAPIGAEQFF	TRBV7-6	TRBJ2-1	few	-
TGTGCCAGCAGTTTAGTAGGGGTCGGCTCCTATAATTCACCCCTCCACTTT	CASSLVGVGSYNSPLHF	TRBV27	TRBJ1-6	-	-
TGTGCCAGCAGTTTCACCTCGAGGGGGGGCTTATCCTACAATGAGCAGTTCTTC	CASSFTSRGGLSYNEQFF	TRBV27	TRBJ2-1	-	-
TGTGCCAGCAGTACACCTGCCGGGGGGGGCGAGCAGTACTTC	CASSTPAGGGEQYF	TRBV28	TRBJ2-7	-	TRBD2
TGTGCCACCAGTCGCAACAGCACAGATACGCAGTATTTT	CATSRNSTDTQYF	TRBV6-4	TRBJ2-3	-	-
TGTGCCAGCCAAACTCTGACATTCAGGGGCAATCAGCCCCAGCATTTT	CASQTLTFRGNQPQHF	TRBV6-1	TRBJ1-5	-	-
TGTGCCAGCAGTTACGGAGCTAAAATGTCTGAAGCTTTCTTT	CASSYGAKMSEAFF	TRBV6-2/TRBV6-3	TRBJ1-1	-	-
TGCGCCAGCAGCCTCGGACTAGCGAGAGGAGATACGCAGTATTTT	CASSLGLARGDTQYF	TRBV4-3	TRBJ2-3	-	TRBD2
TGCGCCAGCAGCCTCACTAGCGGGGGGGCTGGAGAGCAGTTCTTC	CASSLTSGGAGEQFF	TRBV5-1	TRBJ2-1	few	TRBD2
TGCGCCAGCAGTAGGGGACAGGGGGTAACAGATACGCAGTATTTT	CASSRGQGVTDTQYF	TRBV5-1	TRBJ2-3	-	TRBD1
TGCAGCGTTCCCCAGGGGGGAGACCCTGAAGCTTTCTTT	CSVPQGGDPEAFF	TRBV29-1	TRBJ1-1	-	TRBD1
TGTGCCACCAGTGATCCCTCAGGGGGCGAGGAAGAGACCCAGTACTTC	CATSDPSGGEEETQYF	TRBV24-1	TRBJ2-5	-	TRBD1